The 12 T cell receptor beta chains below come from one sample, sequenced in a study of technical replicates of blood from a handful of donors. Repertoires were generated with immunoSEQ multiplex PCR, while TCRdb's copy carries only in-frame clones and drops some. The repertoire includes 91,000 or so clones, approximately 95% of them detected once, and around 0.21% sits in the top ten. The sample comprised T cells isolated from PBMCs. These receptors originate from a human donor in good health.

The chain is built from TRBV30 and TRBJ1-1; perhaps TRBD1 as D (6 bases). The CDR3 is 11 amino acids. V was clipped by 3 bases and J by 11 bases, with 13 bases between them. CDR1 is GTSNPN and CDR2 is SVGIG in the germline V gene (reference sequence). The CDR3, as DNA: TGTGCCTGGAGCCTAACAGGGTCCGCTTTCTTT. Translating it yields CAWSLTGSAFF.

The count of this clone is one. The chain uses TRBV10-1 and TRBJ2-2; D might be TRBD1 (6 bases). Germline CDR1 and CDR2: WNHNN and SYGVQD (reference sequence). The CDR3 consists of 17 residues. Trimming took 2 bases from V and 3 from J, leaving 16 bases between them. CDR3 DNA: TGCGCCAGCAGTGAGACTTTCTTGGGGGCGGACACCGGGGAGCTGTTTTTT. Protein product: CASSETFLGADTGELFF.

The chain employs TRBV11-1 and TRBJ2-7; 7 nucleotides align to TRBD1. With 5 bases clipped from V and 6 bases from J, the junction kept 4 bases outside the gene matches. The CDR3 contains 12 residues. Germline V gives CDR1 SGHAT, CDR2 FQDESV (reference sequence). CDR3 loop: CASSIQGTEQYF. In nucleotides, the CDR3 is TGTGCCAGCAGCATACAGGGGACCGAGCAGTACTTC.

The gene calls are TRBV6-5 and TRBJ2-5; possibly TRBD1 for D (6 bases). This CDR3 is 15 amino acids long. From germline, CDR1 is MNHEY and CDR2 SVGAGI. Trimming removed 0 bases from V and 1 base from J, with 9 bases in between. The CDR3 coding sequence is TGTGCCAGCAGTTACTCAGTGACAGGCCAAGAGACCCAGTACTTC. It specifies CASSYSVTGQETQYF.

The chain carries TRBV1 and TRBJ1-1; the D call TRBD1 from the table was never checked on the DNA. TRBV1 is a recognized pseudogene. The CDR3 is made up of 20 amino acids. The CDR3 is CTSSQGRPRQGASLNTEAFF. CDR3 DNA sequence: TGCACCAGCAGCCAAGGAAGGCCTAGACAGGGGGCTTCGTTGAACACTGAAGCTTTCTTT.

The chain joins TRBV6-6 to TRBJ1-1, with D perhaps matching TRBD1 (5 bases). The CDR3 length is 13 residues. The V end lost 3 bases, the J end lost 7 bases, and 12 bases lay between the germline ends. Per germline, CDR1 MNHNY and CDR2 SVGAGI (reference sequence). The CDR3 loop is CASSYDGAREAFF. The CDR3 DNA reads as TGTGCCAGCAGTTATGATGGGGCTCGTGAAGCTTTCTTT.

This chain links TRBV12-2 with TRBJ1-5; the table names TRBD1, a call not compared with the DNA. TRBV12-2 is marked as a pseudogene. The CDR3 length is 12 residues. This CDR3 is CASRLVAQPQHF. In DNA form, the CDR3 reads TGTGCAAGTCGCTTAGTGGCCCAGCCCCAGCATTTT.

The gene calls are TRBV4-1 and TRBJ2-3; 7 positions agree with TRBD2. The V gene end was trimmed by 2 bases and the J gene end by 4 bases; junction bases not matched to a gene: 6. The CDR3 consists of 15 residues. CDR1 MGHRA and CDR2 YSYEKL come from the germline V gene. The DNA for the CDR3 is TGCGCCAGCAGCCAACCGACTAGCACCGCAGATACGCAGTATTTT. Protein product: CASSQPTSTADTQYF.

This chain uses TRBV27 with TRBJ2-3; 7 nucleotides line up with TRBD2. The germline gives CDR1 MNHEY, CDR2 SMNVEV (reference sequence). The CDR3 has 15 amino acids. V lost 9 bases to trimming and J lost 0 bases; unmatched junction nucleotides: 9. The CDR3 loop reads CASQAGFTSTDTQYF. The CDR3 region has the DNA TGTGCCAGTCAAGCGGGGTTTACTAGCACAGATACGCAGTATTTT.

The CDR3 sequence is CASSLGQGDYEQYF. The CDR3 nucleotides are TGCGCCAGCAGCTTGGGACAGGGTGACTACGAGCAGTACTTC. V usage is TRBV5-1 and J usage is TRBJ2-7; TRBD1 agrees at 7 bases. Per the germline V gene, CDR1 is SGHRS and CDR2 is YFSETQ. The CDR3 loop spans 14 amino acids. Trimming removed 0 bases from V and 3 bases from J; junction bases left unmatched: 3.

This clone was observed a handful of times. The chain couples TRBV2 to TRBJ1-5; TRBD1 might be the D (6 bases). Germline assignment: CDR1 SNHLY and CDR2 FYNNEI. CDR3 length equals 12 residues. Trimming stripped 3 bases from V and 11 bases from J, with 11 bases between. The CDR3 region is CASSEIQGAQHF. CDR3 bases: TGTGCCAGCAGTGAGATACAGGGAGCCCAGCATTTT.

The chain recombines TRBV7-9 with TRBJ1-5; D is undetermined. From germline, CDR1 is SEHNR and CDR2 FQNEAQ (reference sequence). The CDR3 sequence is 16 residues long. Trimming pared 5 bases from V and 2 bases from J, leaving 16 bases between. CDR3 DNA sequence: TGTGCCAGCAGCACGGGTGATCGAATAGGCAATCAGCCCCAGCATTTT. The encoded protein is CASSTGDRIGNQPQHF.